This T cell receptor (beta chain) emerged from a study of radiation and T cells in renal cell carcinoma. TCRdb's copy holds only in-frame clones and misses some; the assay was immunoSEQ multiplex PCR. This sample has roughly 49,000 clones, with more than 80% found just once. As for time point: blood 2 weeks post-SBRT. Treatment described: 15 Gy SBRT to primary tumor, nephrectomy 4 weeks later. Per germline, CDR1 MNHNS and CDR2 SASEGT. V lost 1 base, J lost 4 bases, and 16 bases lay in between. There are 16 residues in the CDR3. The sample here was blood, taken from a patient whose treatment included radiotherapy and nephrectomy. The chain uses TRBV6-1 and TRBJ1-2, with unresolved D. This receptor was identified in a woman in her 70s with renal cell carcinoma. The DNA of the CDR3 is TGTGCCAGCAGTGAAGAGGGAGAGGGATGGGGCTATGGCTACACCTTC. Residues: CASSEEGEGWGYGYTF.